These 18 T cell receptor beta chains share one sample of origin, sequenced in a study of T cells after yellow fever vaccination. TCRdb called the 5' RACE reads again in MiXCR, with one record for every CDR3 protein. Among around 610,000 distinct CDR3 sequences, less than 15% were seen once, and the ten largest hold roughly an eighth. The material sequenced was PBMCs, taken on the day of the yellow fever booster vaccination. The source is a man aged 30 to 45 who received the YFV17D yellow fever vaccine.

Many counts were recorded for this clonotype. This chain connects TRBV6-1 to TRBJ1-1; the match to TRBD1 covers 7 bases. The CDR3 sequence is 16 residues long. V shed 5 bases, J shed 0 bases, and the junction held 9 bases outside the gene matches. CDR1 and CDR2 from the germline V gene are MNHNS and SASEGT. As DNA, the CDR3 is TGTGCCAGCAGTCCACGGACAGGAAACATGAACACTGAAGCTTTCTTT. Amino acids: CASSPRTGNMNTEAFF.

V is TRBV30 and J is TRBJ2-4, with D maybe TRBD2 (6 bases). V shed 2 bases and J shed 7 bases, with 12 bases lying between them. In germline, CDR1 is GTSNPN, CDR2 SVGIG (reference sequence). The CDR3 runs 13 residues. The chain's CDR3 is CAWSPLGGNIQYF. CDR3 DNA sequence: TGTGCCTGGAGTCCGCTGGGGGGTAACATTCAGTACTTC.

A few counts support this clonotype. The chain combines TRBV6-1 with TRBJ1-2, with TRBD1 matching 7 bases. Trimming removed 6 bases from V and 8 bases from J; junction bases left unmatched: 9. This CDR3 is built from 13 residues. Germline CDR1 reads MNHNS; CDR2 reads SASEGT. CDR3 bases: TGTGCCAGCAGAAGACAGGGAGTGGAGGGCTACACCTTC. This codes for CASRRQGVEGYTF.

Comments on this clonotype: The junction shows a germline mismatch at one end, possibly a read error. The V and J genes are TRBV11-3 and TRBJ2-2; tentative D call: TRBD1 (7 bases). The germline V gene encodes CDR1 SGHNT and CDR2 YENEEA. The CDR3 has 16 residues. Here the CDR3 reads CASSFGGQRGTGELVF. The CDR3 nucleotides read TGTGCCAGCAGCTTCGGGGGACAGCGAGGCACCGGGGAGCTGGTTTTT.

V is TRBV7-9 and J is TRBJ2-1, with unresolved D. Germline loops: CDR1 SEHNR, CDR2 FQNEAQ (reference sequence). V was clipped by 1 base and J by 7 bases, with 14 bases between them. This CDR3 is 15 amino acids long. The CDR3 here is CASSLVPGLMNEQFF. CDR3 nucleotide sequence: TGTGCCAGCAGCTTAGTACCGGGCCTTATGAATGAGCAGTTCTTC. Filled out from reference TRBV7-9 and TRBJ2-1, the complete variable domain reads DTGVSQNPRHKITKRGQNVTFRCDPISEHNRLYWYRQTLGQGPEFLTYFQNEAQLEKSRLLSDRFSAERPKGSFSTLEIQRTEQGDSAMYLCASSLVPGLMNEQFFGPGTRLTVL.

The CDR3 DNA is TGCAGTGCTAGACCTCGGCGGATCCCCTACGAGCAGTACTTC. Translation gives CSARPRRIPYEQYF. The gene calls are TRBV20-1 and TRBJ2-7; D is unresolved. CDR3 size: 14 residues. V was pared by 2 bases and J by 2 bases, with 13 bases between. Germline-derived CDR1 and CDR2 are DFQATT and SNEGSKA (reference sequence).

The chain has TRBV20-1 and TRBJ2-3, with D possibly matching TRBD2 (5 bases). V was cut by 6 bases and J by 0 bases, with 13 bases left in between. Germline V gene lookup returns CDR1 DFQATT and CDR2 SNEGSKA (reference sequence). CDR3 size: 14 residues. CDR3 region: CSARRGHSTDTQYF. Written as DNA, the CDR3 is TGCAGTGCCAGACGCGGGCATAGCACAGATACGCAGTATTTT.

The table lists this clonotype with a few counts. The V call is TRBV21-1, the J call TRBJ2-3; whether TRBD2, the table's D call, matches the DNA was not checked. TRBV21-1 is labeled a pseudogene. This CDR3 region has 15 residues. In DNA, the CDR3 is TGTGCCAGCACCAGGGCGGGACTAGGCACAGATACGCAGTATTTT. Translated, it gives CASTRAGLGTDTQYF.

This clonotype has more than one count but fewer than ten. This chain uses TRBV12-3 or TRBV12-4 with TRBJ2-1; 11 nucleotides agree with TRBD1. This CDR3 comprises 15 residues. V lost 6 bases and J lost 5; bases outside the gene matches: 6. The CDR3 sequence is CASRRTGQGDNEQFF. In nucleotides, the CDR3 is TGTGCCAGCAGGCGGACGGGACAGGGGGACAATGAGCAGTTCTTC.

V and J are TRBV6-1 and TRBJ2-5, with 10 bases lining up with TRBD1. This CDR3 region has 15 residues. Looked up from germline, CDR1 is MNHNS and CDR2 is SASEGT. V lost 6 bases, J lost 4 bases, and 8 bases stayed unmatched. CDR3 in DNA: TGTGCCAGCAGCCAACCGGGACAGGGGCGAGAGACCCAGTACTTC. Translating it yields CASSQPGQGRETQYF.

This clonotype was observed many times. The germline gene is not matched at one end of the junction; a read error may be the cause. The chain recombines TRBV7-2 with TRBJ2-7, with D possibly matching TRBD2 (6 bases). The CDR3 length is 13 residues. Per germline, CDR1 SGHTA and CDR2 FQGNSA. CDR3 DNA: TGCGCCAGCAGCACCGGGAGTTCCTACGAGCAGTACTTC. Residues: CASSTGSSYEQYF.

CDR3 in DNA: TGCAGTGCTAGTGCCCGGACAATTAGCCAAGAGACCCAGTACTTC. The encoded protein is CSASARTISQETQYF. The genes are TRBV20-1 and TRBJ2-5; perhaps TRBD1 as D (5 bases). Germline V gives CDR1 DFQATT, CDR2 SNEGSKA (reference sequence). The germline V and J ends were trimmed by 3 bases and 1 base, with 15 bases remaining between them. This CDR3 has 15 amino acids.

This clonotype was seen more than once but under ten times. The chain joins TRBV5-1 to TRBJ2-1; 9 bases agree with TRBD2. This CDR3 is 14 amino acids long. Germline loops: CDR1 SGHRS, CDR2 YFSETQ. V gave up 0 bases and J gave up 10 bases; unmatched junction bases: 5. CDR3 coding DNA: TGCGCCAGCAGCTTGGATCCAGCGGGAGGCGAGCAGTTCTTC. Its protein product is CASSLDPAGGEQFF.

This clonotype was counted between two and nine times. The chain has TRBV20-1 and TRBJ1-4; TRBD1 might be the D (6 bases). The CDR3 has 15 amino acids. Trimming cost V 6 bases and J 7 bases, with 21 bases left between them. Germline CDR1 DFQATT, CDR2 SNEGSKA (reference sequence). The CDR3 is CSALRGAGSGEKLFF. The CDR3, as DNA: TGCAGTGCCCTAAGGGGGGCAGGGAGCGGTGAAAAACTGTTTTTT.

This clonotype occurred many times. This sequence joins TRBV9 and TRBJ2-7; 7 bases are a match to TRBD2. Germline V CDR1 and CDR2: SGDLS, YYNGEE. The CDR3 loop spans 17 amino acids. V lost 0 bases and J lost 0; bases outside the gene matches: 9. For the CDR3, the DNA is TGTGCCAGCAGCGTAGGCTTTGGCGGGGGTAGCTCCTACGAGCAGTACTTC. Amino acids: CASSVGFGGGSSYEQYF.

The table lists this clonotype with a few counts. V is TRBV6-6 and J is TRBJ2-5; no clear D. Germline CDR1 reads MNHNY; CDR2 reads SVGAGI (reference sequence). This CDR3 has 9 residues. CDR3 DNA: TGTGCGGCTGGAGAGACCCAGTACTTC. Protein product: CAAGETQYF.

A single count supports this clonotype. The chain carries TRBV28 and TRBJ2-1, with unresolved D. V lost 7 bases and J 6 bases, leaving 10 bases between the germline ends. This CDR3 spans 12 amino acids. Per germline, CDR1 MDHEN and CDR2 SYDVKM. CDR3 sequence: CASISTSNEQFF. The CDR3 DNA reads as TGTGCCAGCATCAGTACGAGCAATGAGCAGTTCTTC. Complete variable domain (other parts from reference TRBV28 and TRBJ2-1): DVKVTQSSRYLVKRTGEKVFLECVQDMDHENMFWYRQDPGLGLRLIYFSYDVKMKEKGDIPEGYSVSREKKERFSLILESASTNQTSMYLCASISTSNEQFFGPGTRLTVL.

The chain couples TRBV10-3 to TRBJ2-1, with 11 bases identical to TRBD2. Germline CDR1 ENHRY, CDR2 SYGVKD. The CDR3 contains 16 residues. Unmatched junction bases numbered 11, after V lost 6 bases and J lost 7 bases. The chain's CDR3 is CAIRDLLAGAFNEQFF. CDR3 coding DNA: TGTGCCATCAGAGACCTACTAGCGGGAGCTTTTAATGAGCAGTTCTTC.